Below are 15 T cell receptor beta chains sequenced from a single sample in a study of blood T cell repertoires in COVID-19. This table comes from immunoSEQ multiplex PCR, and its TCRdb copy is limited to in-frame clones, with some not included. The profile shows tens of thousands of clones, around 65% of them singletons. The sequenced sample was peripheral blood. These receptors were collected from a woman in her 70s with acute or convalescent COVID-19.

This rearrangement joins TRBV4-1 to TRBJ2-7; 7 bases agree with TRBD1. This CDR3 has 15 residues. Per germline, CDR1 MGHRA and CDR2 YSYEKL. V dropped 1 base and J dropped 1; count of bases not matched to a gene: 4. The DNA of the CDR3 is TGCGCCAGCAGCCAAGCTAAGGGGGCTTCCTACGAGCAGTACTTC. Translation gives CASSQAKGASYEQYF.

This sequence joins TRBV6-1 and TRBJ2-7; 10 bases line up with TRBD2. Germline V gene lookup returns CDR1 MNHNS and CDR2 SASEGT. The CDR3 loop spans 15 amino acids. The V gene end was trimmed by 2 bases and the J gene end by 9 bases; junction bases not matched to a gene: 10. CDR3 sequence: CASSERSSGGALQYF. The CDR3 DNA reads as TGTGCCAGCAGTGAAAGGTCGAGCGGGGGGGCACTGCAGTACTTC.

Worth noting for this clone: A junction end diverges from the germline sequence, so it may reflect a read error. This chain connects TRBV7-3 to TRBJ2-1, with TRBD2 matching 10 bases. In germline, CDR1 is SGHTA, CDR2 FQGTGA. This CDR3 comprises 16 residues. The CDR3 loop reads CASSLTSGEVYNEQFF. The CDR3 DNA sequence: TGTGCCAGCAGCCTAACTAGCGGGGAGGTCTACAATGAGCAGTTCTTC. Looking up the rest from reference TRBV7-3 and TRBJ2-1 gives the full variable domain: GAGVSQTPSNKVTEKGKYVELRCDPISGHTALYWYRQSLGQGPEFLIYFQGTGAADDSGLPNDRFFAVRPEGSVSTLKIQRTERGDSAVYLCASSLTSGEVYNEQFFGPGTRLTVL.

The rearrangement links TRBV3-1 (or the pseudogene TRBV3-2) to TRBJ2-1, with 10 bases fitting TRBD2. Germline V lookup: CDR1 LGHDT, CDR2 YNNKEL (reference sequence). The CDR3 totals 16 residues. The junction had 7 bases not matched to a gene; V was cut back by 4 bases and J by 4 bases. In DNA form, the CDR3 reads TGTGCCAGCAGCCTGTGGACTAGCGGCCAATACAATGAGCAGTTCTTC. Translated, it gives CASSLWTSGQYNEQFF.

V is TRBV3-1 (or the pseudogene TRBV3-2) and J is TRBJ1-6; no definite D call. The CDR3 contains 13 residues. Germline V lookup: CDR1 LGHDT, CDR2 YNNKEL (reference sequence). Trimming removed 0 bases from V and 10 bases from J, with 7 bases in between. CDR3 loop: CASSQEAGSPLHF. The CDR3 nucleotides are TGTGCCAGCAGCCAAGAGGCGGGGTCACCCCTCCACTTT.

The rearrangement links TRBV6-5 to TRBJ1-2, with 8 bases identical to TRBD1. Per germline, CDR1 MNHEY and CDR2 SVGAGI. There are 14 residues in the CDR3. Unmatched junction bases numbered 5, after V lost 6 bases and J lost 2 bases. CDR3 amino acids: CASSPTGGNYGYTF. The CDR3 region has the DNA TGTGCCAGCAGCCCCACAGGGGGAAACTATGGCTACACCTTC.

The table lists this clone with a count of one. CDR3 region: CASSAGDTDTQYF. CDR3 nucleotides: TGCGCCAGCAGTGCCGGGGACACAGATACGCAGTATTTT. This chain links TRBV10-1 with TRBJ2-3; D perhaps matches TRBD2 (5 bases). This CDR3 region has 13 residues. The V end lost 4 bases, the J end lost 2 bases, and 7 bases lay between the germline ends. Germline values: CDR1 WNHNN, CDR2 SYGVQD (reference sequence).

This clone was observed a handful of times. The chain couples TRBV19 to TRBJ2-1; 9 nucleotides agree with TRBD2. The junction had 6 bases not matched to a gene; V was cut back by 5 bases and J by 10 bases. The CDR3 runs 13 residues. Per germline, CDR1 LNHDA and CDR2 SQIVND (reference sequence). The CDR3 sequence is CASSPGLAREQFF. The CDR3 nucleotides are TGTGCCAGTAGTCCTGGACTAGCGCGGGAGCAGTTCTTC.

This clone was observed a handful of times. The chain employs TRBV9 and TRBJ2-7, with D perhaps TRBD1 (6 bases). The V end was cut by 5 bases, the J end by 7 bases, with 16 bases between. The CDR3 is 13 residues long. Germline V CDR1 and CDR2: SGDLS, YYNGEE. CDR3 nucleotide sequence: TGTGCCAGCAGTTCGACAGGTTTAATGGAGCAGTACTTC. It specifies CASSSTGLMEQYF. The complete variable domain, with remaining parts taken from reference TRBV9 and TRBJ2-7, reads DSGVTQTPKHLITATGQRVTLRCSPRSGDLSVYWYQQSLDQGLQFLIQYYNGEERAKGNILERFSAQQFPDLHSELNLSSLELGDSALYFCASSSTGLMEQYFGPGTRLTVT.

V and J are TRBV10-2 and TRBJ2-7; 9 nucleotides match TRBD2. Germline-derived CDR1 and CDR2 are WSHSY and SAAADI. The CDR3 consists of 17 residues. Trimming at V came to 2 bases and at J to 2 bases, leaving 10 bases not matched to a gene. The CDR3 reads CASSEDSGGPVPYEQYF. The CDR3 bases are TGCGCCAGCAGTGAGGACAGCGGGGGGCCTGTCCCCTACGAGCAGTACTTC.

The V gene is TRBV7-9, the J gene TRBJ1-5; TRBD1 matches at 8 bases. The CDR3 loop spans 13 amino acids. Trimming took 5 bases from V and 6 from J; bases not matched to a gene: 3. In germline, CDR1 is SEHNR, CDR2 FQNEAQ (reference sequence). The DNA for the CDR3 is TGTGCCAGCAGCGCACAGGGGGGTCAGCCCCAGCATTTT. Amino acids: CASSAQGGQPQHF.

The V call is TRBV19, the J call TRBJ2-6; weak D call: TRBD1 (6 bases). The CDR3 spans 15 residues. The germline CDR1 and CDR2 sequences are LNHDA and SQIVND (reference sequence). Trimming took off 7 bases at V and 0 bases at J, with 10 bases between the two ends. DNA of the CDR3: TGTGCCAGTACCGTGGGGGCCTCTGGGGCCAACGTCCTGACTTTC. As protein: CASTVGASGANVLTF.

The chain joins TRBV3-1 (or the pseudogene TRBV3-2) to TRBJ2-1; D is uncertain. Germline V gene data show CDR1 as LGHDT and CDR2 as YNNKEL (reference sequence). Deletions cut 4 bases from V and 5 bases from J, with 6 bases between. CDR3 length equals 12 residues. The CDR3 bases are TGTGCCAGCAGCCGAACACACAATGAGCAGTTCTTC. Translation gives CASSRTHNEQFF.

This sequence joins TRBV7-8 and TRBJ2-7; 15 bases are shared with TRBD2. V shed 3 bases and J 2 bases; nucleotides not matched to a gene: 5. Per the germline V gene, CDR1 is SGHVS and CDR2 is FQNEAQ. The CDR3 is 17 amino acids. The CDR3 sequence is CASSLGLAGGTTYEQYF. The DNA of the CDR3 is TGTGCCAGCAGCTTGGGACTAGCGGGAGGCACTACCTACGAGCAGTACTTC.

The CDR3 is CASSLWPTQGTNTEAFF. The CDR3 bases are TGCGCCAGCAGCTTGTGGCCAACGCAGGGTACTAACACTGAAGCTTTCTTT. The chain couples TRBV5-1 to TRBJ1-1, with TRBD1 as a possible D gene (5 bases). V lost 1 base, J lost 2 bases, and 18 bases lay in between. This CDR3 is built from 17 residues. Germline V gene lookup returns CDR1 SGHRS and CDR2 YFSETQ.